This T cell receptor (beta chain) was sequenced for a study of spatial heterogeneity in lung cancer. Study as a whole: Detection consistently captured more beta-chain sequences than alpha-chain sequences. Study-wide results and limits: Among blood samples, ubiquitous expanded tumor TCRs appeared more at resection than at follow-up.

TCRdb reprocessed the 5' RACE reads via MiXCR and lists one record per CDR3 protein. The top ten clones hold around 39% of a sample with about 45,000 distinct CDR3 sequences, around 11% of them seen once. Indicated time point: sample taken at primary tumor resection. Frozen PBMC, nontumor lung or tumor provided whole RNA, which was sequenced unsorted. The 60 to 90 donors had untreated early-stage non-small cell lung cancer. Notes on this clonotype: Its antigen remains unknown.

The V and J ends lost 1 base and 9 bases, in that order; junction bases with no gene match: 5. The CDR3 is 14 amino acids. Germline-derived CDR1 and CDR2 are SEHNR and FQNEAQ (reference sequence). The sequences come from PBMCs, collected at surgery. The TCR sequence derives from a female donor with early-stage non-small cell lung cancer. V gene TRBV7-9 combines with J gene TRBJ2-1, with 8 positions matching TRBD1. The CDR3 coding sequence is TGTGCCAGCAGCTTAGGGCGGACAGGGCCTGAGCAGTTCTTC. It yields the protein CASSLGRTGPEQFF.